The 5 T cell receptor beta chains listed next were all sequenced from one sample in a study of early T cells in non-severe SARS-CoV-2 infection. TCRdb ran MiXCR on the 5' RACE reads and lists one entry per CDR3 protein. In the table there are tens of thousands of distinct CDR3 sequences, approximately 15% of which are singletons. Sequencing was carried out using whole blood. Every receptor here comes from an adult who was a healthcare worker with PCR-confirmed SARS-CoV-2 infection or an uninfected control (not recorded which).

V is TRBV7-8 and J is TRBJ2-4; no firm D call. The V gene's germline CDR1 is SGHVS and CDR2 FQNEAQ. V was cut by 1 base and J by 0 bases, with 1 base left in between. The CDR3 extends over 13 amino acids. The CDR3: CASSLGAKNIQYF. The CDR3 nucleotides read TGTGCCAGCAGCTTAGGAGCCAAAAACATTCAGTACTTC.

This clonotype was counted many times. V is TRBV12-3 or TRBV12-4 and J is TRBJ2-7, with 7 positions matching TRBD1. The V segment lost 6 bases and the J segment 6 bases; nucleotides outside the gene matches: 5. The CDR3 contains 12 residues. The CDR3 DNA reads TGTGCCAGCAGGGGAGACAGGGCCGAGCAGTACTTC. Protein: CASRGDRAEQYF.

This clonotype came up a few times. The chain combines TRBV29-1 with TRBJ1-2; perhaps TRBD1 as D (5 bases). CDR1 and CDR2 (germline): SQVTM, ANQGSEA. Trimming shortened V by 4 bases and J by 4 bases, and 13 bases separated the two germline ends. The CDR3 has 13 residues. The CDR3 is CSVARDGLYGYTF. The CDR3 nucleotides read TGCAGCGTTGCCCGGGACGGACTCTATGGCTACACCTTC.

This clonotype was observed a few times. The V call is TRBV24-1, the J call TRBJ2-3; tentative D call: TRBD1 (6 bases). V dropped 3 bases and J dropped 6 bases, with 12 bases sitting between them. The germline V gene has CDR1 KGHDR and CDR2 SFDVKD. The CDR3 sequence is 14 residues long. CDR3 protein: CATSDGDTGDTQYF. For the CDR3, the DNA is TGTGCCACCAGTGATGGGGACACCGGTGATACGCAGTATTTT.

This clonotype was counted ten times or more. This rearrangement joins TRBV12-3 or TRBV12-4 to TRBJ2-7; a weak D match, TRBD1 (6 bases). V was clipped by 6 bases and J by 4 bases, with 22 bases between them. The CDR3 has 16 residues. CDR3 DNA sequence: TGTGCCAGCAGCACCCACAATCGACAGGACCATTACGAGCAGTACTTC. Encoded protein: CASSTHNRQDHYEQYF.